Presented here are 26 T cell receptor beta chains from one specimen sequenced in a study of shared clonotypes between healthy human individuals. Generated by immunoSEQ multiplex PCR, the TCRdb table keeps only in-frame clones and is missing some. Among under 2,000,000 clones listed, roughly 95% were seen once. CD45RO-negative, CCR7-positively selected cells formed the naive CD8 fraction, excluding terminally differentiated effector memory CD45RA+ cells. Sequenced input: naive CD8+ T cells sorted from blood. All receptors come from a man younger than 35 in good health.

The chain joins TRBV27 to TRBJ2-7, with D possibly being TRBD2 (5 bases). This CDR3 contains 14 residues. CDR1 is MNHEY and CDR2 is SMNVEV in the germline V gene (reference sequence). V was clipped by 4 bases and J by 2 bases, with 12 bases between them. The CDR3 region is CASSSLEGPYEQYF. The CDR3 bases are TGTGCCAGCAGTTCCCTCGAGGGCCCCTACGAGCAGTACTTC.

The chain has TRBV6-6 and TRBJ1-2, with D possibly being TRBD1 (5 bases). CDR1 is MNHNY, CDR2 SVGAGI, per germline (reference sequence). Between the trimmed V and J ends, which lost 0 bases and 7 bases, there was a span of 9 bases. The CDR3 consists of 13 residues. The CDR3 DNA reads TGTGCCAGCAGTTACTCCGGGGCGGCTGGCTACACCTTC. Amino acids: CASSYSGAAGYTF.

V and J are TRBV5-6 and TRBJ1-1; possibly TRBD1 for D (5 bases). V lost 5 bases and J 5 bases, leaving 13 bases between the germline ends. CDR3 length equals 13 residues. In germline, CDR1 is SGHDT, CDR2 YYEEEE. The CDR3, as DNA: TGTGCCAGCAGTTGGGACTCTGCAACTGAAGCTTTCTTT. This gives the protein CASSWDSATEAFF.

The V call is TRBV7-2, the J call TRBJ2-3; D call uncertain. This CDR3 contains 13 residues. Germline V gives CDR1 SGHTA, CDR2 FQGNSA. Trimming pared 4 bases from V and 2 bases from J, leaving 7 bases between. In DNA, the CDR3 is TGTGCCAGCAGCTACGACCTCACAGATACGCAGTATTTT. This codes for CASSYDLTDTQYF.

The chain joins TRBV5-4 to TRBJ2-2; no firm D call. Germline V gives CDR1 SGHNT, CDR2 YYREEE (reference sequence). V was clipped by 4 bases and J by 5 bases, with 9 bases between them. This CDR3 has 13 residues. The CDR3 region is CASSPFETGELFF. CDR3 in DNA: TGTGCCAGCAGCCCTTTCGAAACCGGGGAGCTGTTTTTT.

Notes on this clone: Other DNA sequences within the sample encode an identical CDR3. CDR3 loop: CASSASGGLTYEQYF. CDR3 nucleotides: TGTGCCAGCAGCGCGTCAGGGGGCCTTACCTACGAGCAGTACTTC. V and J are TRBV9 and TRBJ2-7, with 8 nucleotides matching TRBD1. The germline V gene encodes CDR1 SGDLS and CDR2 YYNGEE. The V and J ends lost 3 bases and 2 bases, in that order; junction bases with no gene match: 7. The length of the CDR3 is 15 residues.

For the CDR3, the DNA is TGTGCCAGCAGCTTGGACGTCGGGGTCGGGCAGCCCCAGCATTTT. This translates into CASSLDVGVGQPQHF. This rearrangement joins TRBV5-5 to TRBJ1-5, with D uncertain. Germline-derived CDR1 and CDR2 are SGHKS and YYEKEE (reference sequence). CDR3 length equals 15 residues. Trimming shortened V by 0 bases and J by 7 bases, and 14 bases separated the two germline ends.

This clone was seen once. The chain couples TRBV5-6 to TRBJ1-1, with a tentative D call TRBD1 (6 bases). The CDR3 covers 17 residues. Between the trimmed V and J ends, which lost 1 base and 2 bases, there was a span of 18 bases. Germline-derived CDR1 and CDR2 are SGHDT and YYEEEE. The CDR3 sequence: CASSLPSSGQPNTEAFF. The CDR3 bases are TGTGCCAGCAGCTTGCCCTCTTCAGGACAGCCCAACACTGAAGCTTTCTTT.

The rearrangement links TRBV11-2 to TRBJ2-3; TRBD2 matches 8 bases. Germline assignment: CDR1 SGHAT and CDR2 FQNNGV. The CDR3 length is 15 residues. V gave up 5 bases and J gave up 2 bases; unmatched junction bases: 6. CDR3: CASSLGGANTDTQYF. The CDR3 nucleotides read TGTGCCAGCAGCCTCGGGGGGGCCAACACAGATACGCAGTATTTT. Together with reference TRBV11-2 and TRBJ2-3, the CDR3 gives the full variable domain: EAGVAQSPRYKIIEKRQSVAFWCNPISGHATLYWYQQILGQGPKLLIQFQNNGVVDDSQLPKDRFSAERLKGVDSTLKIQPAKLEDSAVYLCASSLGGANTDTQYFGPGTRLTVL.

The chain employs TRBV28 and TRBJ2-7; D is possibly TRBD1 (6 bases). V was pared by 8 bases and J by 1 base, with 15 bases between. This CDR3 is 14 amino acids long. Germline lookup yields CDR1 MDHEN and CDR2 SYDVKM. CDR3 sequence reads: CASQFQGQSYEQYF. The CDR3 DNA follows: TGTGCCAGCCAGTTTCAGGGACAATCCTACGAGCAGTACTTC.

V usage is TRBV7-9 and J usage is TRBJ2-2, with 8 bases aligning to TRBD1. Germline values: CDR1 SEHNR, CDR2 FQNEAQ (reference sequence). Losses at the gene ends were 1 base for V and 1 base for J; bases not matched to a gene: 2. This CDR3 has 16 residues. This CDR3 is CASSLGGTGNTGELFF. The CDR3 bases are TGTGCCAGCAGCTTAGGTGGGACAGGGAACACCGGGGAGCTGTTTTTT. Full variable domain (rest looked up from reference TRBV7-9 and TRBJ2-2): DTGVSQNPRHKITKRGQNVTFRCDPISEHNRLYWYRQTLGQGPEFLTYFQNEAQLEKSRLLSDRFSAERPKGSFSTLEIQRTEQGDSAMYLCASSLGGTGNTGELFFGEGSRLTVL.

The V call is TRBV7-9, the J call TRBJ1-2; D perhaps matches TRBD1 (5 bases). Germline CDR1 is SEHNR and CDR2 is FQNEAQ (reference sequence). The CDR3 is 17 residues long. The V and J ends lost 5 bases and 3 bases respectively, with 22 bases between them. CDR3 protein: CASSGEGIDSKYYGYTF. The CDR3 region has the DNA TGTGCCAGCAGCGGCGAAGGCATTGACAGTAAATACTATGGCTACACCTTC.

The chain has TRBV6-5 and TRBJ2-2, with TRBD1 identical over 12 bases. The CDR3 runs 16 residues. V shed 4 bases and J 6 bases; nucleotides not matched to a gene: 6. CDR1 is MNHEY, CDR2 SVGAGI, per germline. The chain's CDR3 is CASSSGGTGGPGELFF. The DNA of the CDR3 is TGTGCCAGCAGTTCGGGGGGGACAGGGGGCCCCGGGGAGCTGTTTTTT.

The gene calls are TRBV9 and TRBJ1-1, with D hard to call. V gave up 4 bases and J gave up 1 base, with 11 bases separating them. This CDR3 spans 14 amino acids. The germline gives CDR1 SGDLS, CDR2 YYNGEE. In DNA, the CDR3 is TGTGCCAGCAGCTCGGAGGGAGGGAACACTGAAGCTTTCTTT. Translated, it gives CASSSEGGNTEAFF.

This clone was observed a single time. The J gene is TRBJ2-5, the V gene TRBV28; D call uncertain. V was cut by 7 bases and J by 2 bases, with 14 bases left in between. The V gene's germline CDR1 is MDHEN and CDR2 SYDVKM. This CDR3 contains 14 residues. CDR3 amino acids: CASTLTTEQETQYF. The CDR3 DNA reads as TGTGCCAGCACTCTTACTACTGAGCAAGAGACCCAGTACTTC.

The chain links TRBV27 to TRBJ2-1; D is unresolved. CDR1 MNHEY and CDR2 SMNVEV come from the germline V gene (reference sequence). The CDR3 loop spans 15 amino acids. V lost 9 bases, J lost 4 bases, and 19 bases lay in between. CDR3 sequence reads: CARPKELGPYNEQFF. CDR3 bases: TGTGCCAGACCGAAAGAGCTTGGACCGTACAATGAGCAGTTCTTC.

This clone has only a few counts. CDR3 region: CASSQVADNQPQHF. Written as DNA, the CDR3 is TGCGCCAGCAGCCAAGTGGCAGATAATCAGCCCCAGCATTTT. The rearrangement uses TRBV4-3 and TRBJ1-5, with D uncertain. With 1 base removed from V and 4 bases from J, the gap between germline ends came to 8 bases. Germline V lookup: CDR1 LGHNA, CDR2 YSLEER. CDR3 length: 14 residues.

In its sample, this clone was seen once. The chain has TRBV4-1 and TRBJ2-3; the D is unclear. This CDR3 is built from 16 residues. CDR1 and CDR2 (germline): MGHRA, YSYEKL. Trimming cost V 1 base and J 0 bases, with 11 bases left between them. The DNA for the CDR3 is TGCGCCAGCAGCCAAGTCCCTTTGGCTAGCACAGATACGCAGTATTTT. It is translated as CASSQVPLASTDTQYF.

This CDR3 is CASSPAGTGGMLANEKLFF. For the CDR3, the DNA is TGTGCCAGCAGCCCGGCCGGGACAGGGGGCATGTTAGCTAATGAAAAACTGTTTTTT. The chain couples TRBV7-9 to TRBJ1-4, with 12 bases identical to TRBD1. Trimming cost V 5 bases and J 3 bases; bases outside gene matches: 13. The CDR3 sequence is 19 residues long. The germline V gene has CDR1 SEHNR and CDR2 FQNEAQ (reference sequence).

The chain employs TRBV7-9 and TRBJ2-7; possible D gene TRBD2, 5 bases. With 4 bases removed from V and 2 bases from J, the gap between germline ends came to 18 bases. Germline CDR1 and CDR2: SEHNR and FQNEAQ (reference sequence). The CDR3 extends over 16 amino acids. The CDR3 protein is CASSSTEVPETYEQYF. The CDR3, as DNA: TGTGCCAGCAGCTCAACGGAGGTCCCCGAAACCTACGAGCAGTACTTC.

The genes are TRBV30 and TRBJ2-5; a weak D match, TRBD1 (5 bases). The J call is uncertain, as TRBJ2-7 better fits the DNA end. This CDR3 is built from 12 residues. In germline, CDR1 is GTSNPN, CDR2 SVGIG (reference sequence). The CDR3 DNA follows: TGTGCCTGGAGTGCGGCAGGGCGCGAGCAGTACTTC. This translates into CAWSAAGREQYF.

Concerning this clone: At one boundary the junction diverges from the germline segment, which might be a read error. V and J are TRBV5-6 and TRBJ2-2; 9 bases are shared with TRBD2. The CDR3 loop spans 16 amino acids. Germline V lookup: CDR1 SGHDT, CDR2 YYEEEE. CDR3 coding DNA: TGTGCCCGCAGCTTGATGGCGGGGGGGCAGATCGGGGAGCTGTTTTTT. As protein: CARSLMAGGQIGELFF.

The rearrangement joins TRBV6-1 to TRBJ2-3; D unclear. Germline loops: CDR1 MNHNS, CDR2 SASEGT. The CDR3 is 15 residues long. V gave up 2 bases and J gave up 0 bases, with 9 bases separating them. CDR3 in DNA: TGTGCCAGCAGTGAACTTTGGGCTAGCACAGATACGCAGTATTTT. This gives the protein CASSELWASTDTQYF.

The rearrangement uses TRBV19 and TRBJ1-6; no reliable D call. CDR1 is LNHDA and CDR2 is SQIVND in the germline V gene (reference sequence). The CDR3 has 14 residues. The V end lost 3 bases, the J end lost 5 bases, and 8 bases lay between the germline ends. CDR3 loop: CASSITVDNSPLHF. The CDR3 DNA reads TGTGCCAGTAGTATCACAGTAGATAATTCACCCCTCCACTTT.

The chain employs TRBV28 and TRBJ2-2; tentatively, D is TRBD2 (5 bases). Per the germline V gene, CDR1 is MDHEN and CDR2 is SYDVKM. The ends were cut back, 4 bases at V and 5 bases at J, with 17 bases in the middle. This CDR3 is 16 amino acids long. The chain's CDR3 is CASSSPQHTGTGELFF. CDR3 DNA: TGTGCCAGCAGTTCCCCGCAGCACACGGGGACCGGGGAGCTGTTTTTT.

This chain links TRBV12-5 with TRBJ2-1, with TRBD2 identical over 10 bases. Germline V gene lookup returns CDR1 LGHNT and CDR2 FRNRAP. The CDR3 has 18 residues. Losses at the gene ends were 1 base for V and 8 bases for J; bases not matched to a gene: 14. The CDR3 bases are TGTGCTAGTGGTTTGGCTCACACCGGCCTAGCGGGAGAAGATGAGCAGTTCTTC. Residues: CASGLAHTGLAGEDEQFF.